Listed below are T cell receptor beta chains from one sample, sequenced in a study of T cell responses to AZD1222 COVID-19 vaccine. Sequenced by immunoSEQ multiplex PCR; TCRdb stores in-frame clones only, minus some. The sample consists of 140,000 or so clones, under 95% of them appearing once. Sequenced material: peripheral blood, taken on day 0 of AZD1222 vaccination. The source of these receptors is an adult in good health. The CDR3 runs from the conserved cysteine through the conserved F or W. A D gene is named only where the DNA matches it firmly. Some rows mark clone size as missing; the rest say once, few, many or name a class of expanded clone.

clone size: -
J gene: TRBJ1-5
V gene: TRBV15
D gene: TRBD1
CDR3 DNA: TGTGCCACCAGCAGGACCCGGGACAGCAGGATAGGGGGCAATCAGCCCCAGCATTTT
CDR3 protein: CATSRTRDSRIGGNQPQHF

clone size: -
J gene: TRBJ1-5
V gene: TRBV4-1
D gene: TRBD1
CDR3 DNA: TGCGCCAGCAGCCAAGAACAGGGGGCCGATCAGCCCCAGCATTTT
CDR3 protein: CASSQEQGADQPQHF

clone size: -
J gene: TRBJ2-7
V gene: TRBV6-5
D gene: TRBD2
CDR3 DNA: TGTGCCAGCAGTTCCGGGACTAGCGGGGGCCAGCAGTACTTC
CDR3 protein: CASSSGTSGGQQYF

clone size: -
J gene: TRBJ2-7
V gene: TRBV12-3/TRBV12-4
D gene: -
CDR3 DNA: TGTGCCAGCAGTTTACAGTATGGCTACGAGCAGTACTTC
CDR3 protein: CASSLQYGYEQYF

clone size: few
J gene: TRBJ1-1
V gene: TRBV6-2/TRBV6-3
D gene: -
CDR3 DNA: TGTGCCAGCAGTTACTCCCAAAACACTGAAGCTTTCTTT
CDR3 protein: CASSYSQNTEAFF

clone size: -
J gene: TRBJ2-7
V gene: TRBV7-9
D gene: -
CDR3 DNA: TGTGCCAGCAGCTTAGCGGGAACGGTGGCCCTGGGGCAGTACTTC
CDR3 protein: CASSLAGTVALGQYF

clone size: -
J gene: TRBJ2-4
V gene: TRBV18
D gene: -
CDR3 DNA: TGTGCCAGCTCACCATGGAAAAACATTCAGTACTTC
CDR3 protein: CASSPWKNIQYF

clone size: -
J gene: TRBJ1-3
V gene: TRBV5-1
D gene: -
CDR3 DNA: TGCGCCAGCAGCTCACGGACAGACGGAAACACCATATATTTT
CDR3 protein: CASSSRTDGNTIYF

clone size: -
J gene: TRBJ2-7
V gene: TRBV5-4
D gene: -
CDR3 DNA: TGTGCCAGCAGCTTTTCCCCGGGAAGGAGCTACGAGCAGTACTTC
CDR3 protein: CASSFSPGRSYEQYF

clone size: -
J gene: TRBJ1-6
V gene: TRBV18
D gene: TRBD1
CDR3 DNA: TGTGCCAGCTCACTGACAGGGGGCTTCGATTCACCCCTCCACTTT
CDR3 protein: CASSLTGGFDSPLHF

clone size: -
J gene: TRBJ1-4
V gene: TRBV6-5
D gene: -
CDR3 DNA: TGTGCCAGCAGTTACTCTAGGATAGCTAATGAAAAACTGTTTTTT
CDR3 protein: CASSYSRIANEKLFF

clone size: -
J gene: TRBJ1-1
V gene: TRBV19
D gene: TRBD1
CDR3 DNA: TGTGCCAGTAGTCCGGGACAGGCTGGGGACACTGAAGCTTTCTTT
CDR3 protein: CASSPGQAGDTEAFF

clone size: -
J gene: TRBJ1-1
V gene: TRBV29-1
D gene: -
CDR3 DNA: TGCAGCGTTGGGCCCCCAAGGGGTGTCACTGAAGCTTTCTTT
CDR3 protein: CSVGPPRGVTEAFF

clone size: -
J gene: TRBJ2-7
V gene: TRBV27
D gene: TRBD1
CDR3 DNA: TGTGCCAGCAGTTTATCGGACAGGGTAGCTGCCTACGAGCAGTACTTC
CDR3 protein: CASSLSDRVAAYEQYF

clone size: -
J gene: TRBJ1-1
V gene: TRBV5-1
D gene: -
CDR3 DNA: TGCGCCAGCAGCTTGGGAGGGTCAGGGACTGAAGCTTTCTTT
CDR3 protein: CASSLGGSGTEAFF

clone size: -
J gene: TRBJ1-1
V gene: TRBV19
D gene: TRBD1
CDR3 DNA: TGTGCCAGTAGTACATGGGACAGCGAAGCTTTCTTT
CDR3 protein: CASSTWDSEAFF

clone size: -
J gene: TRBJ2-7
V gene: TRBV5-1
D gene: -
CDR3 DNA: TGCGCCAGCAGCTTGGACGGGGGACTGAGGGAGCAGTACTTC
CDR3 protein: CASSLDGGLREQYF

clone size: -
J gene: TRBJ2-2
V gene: TRBV11-1
D gene: -
CDR3 DNA: TGTGCCAGCACCCCCGGCAGCCCGGACACCGGGGAGCTGTTTTTT
CDR3 protein: CASTPGSPDTGELFF

clone size: -
J gene: TRBJ1-1
V gene: TRBV2
D gene: TRBD1
CDR3 DNA: TGTGCCAGCAGGGGACAGGGGAGTGTGGACGGTGACACTGAAGCTTTCTTT
CDR3 protein: CASRGQGSVDGDTEAFF

clone size: -
J gene: TRBJ1-2
V gene: TRBV7-9
D gene: TRBD1
CDR3 DNA: TGTGCCAGCAGCGGACAGGCGGTTTATGGCTACACCTTC
CDR3 protein: CASSGQAVYGYTF

clone size: -
J gene: TRBJ2-3
V gene: TRBV2
D gene: -
CDR3 DNA: TGTGCCAGCAGTGTAGAAACTTCTCCTACAGATACGCAGTATTTT
CDR3 protein: CASSVETSPTDTQYF

clone size: -
J gene: TRBJ1-3
V gene: TRBV10-3
D gene: -
CDR3 DNA: TGTGCCATCAGTGGTTCCAGGGGCACCTCTGGAAACACCATATATTTT
CDR3 protein: CAISGSRGTSGNTIYF

clone size: -
J gene: TRBJ1-2
V gene: TRBV6-2/TRBV6-3
D gene: -
CDR3 DNA: TGTGCCAGCAGCCCGATGATAGTCGCCTATGGCTACACCTTC
CDR3 protein: CASSPMIVAYGYTF

clone size: -
J gene: TRBJ2-3
V gene: TRBV3-1/TRBV3-2
D gene: -
CDR3 DNA: TGTGCCAGCAGCCAAGCACCACCCCAAGGGATTATAAGCAGCACAGATACGCAGTATTTT
CDR3 protein: CASSQAPPQGIISSTDTQYF

clone size: -
J gene: TRBJ2-3
V gene: TRBV5-1
D gene: -
CDR3 DNA: TGCGCCAGCAGCTTGACGGGACAAAGGGCGGATACGCAGTATTTT
CDR3 protein: CASSLTGQRADTQYF

clone size: -
J gene: TRBJ2-7
V gene: TRBV10-1
D gene: TRBD2
CDR3 DNA: TGCGCCCTACAAACCGGGACTAAACCCTACGAGCAGTACTTC
CDR3 protein: CALQTGTKPYEQYF

clone size: -
J gene: TRBJ2-1
V gene: TRBV13
D gene: -
CDR3 DNA: TGTGCCAGCATACCCTCGAGCTCCTACAATGAGCAGTTCTTC
CDR3 protein: CASIPSSSYNEQFF

clone size: -
J gene: TRBJ1-2
V gene: TRBV10-1
D gene: -
CDR3 DNA: TGCGCCAGCCGCAGGGCAGCCAGCTATGGCTACACCTTC
CDR3 protein: CASRRAASYGYTF

clone size: -
J gene: TRBJ2-3
V gene: TRBV9
D gene: TRBD2
CDR3 DNA: TGTGCCAGCAGCGTAGTGGCTAGCGGGGGGGCGGGCACAGATACGCAGTATTTT
CDR3 protein: CASSVVASGGAGTDTQYF

clone size: -
J gene: TRBJ2-5
V gene: TRBV5-1
D gene: TRBD1
CDR3 DNA: TGCGCCAGCAGCTTGTTACAGGGGCAAGAGACCCAGTACTTC
CDR3 protein: CASSLLQGQETQYF

clone size: -
J gene: TRBJ1-5
V gene: TRBV4-2
D gene: -
CDR3 DNA: TGTGCCAGCAGCCAAGGGGGCAATCAGCCCCAGCATTTT
CDR3 protein: CASSQGGNQPQHF

clone size: -
J gene: TRBJ2-3
V gene: TRBV5-1
D gene: -
CDR3 DNA: TGCGCCAGCAGCTTGGCCGGAGCCAGGGCTACAGATACGCAGTATTTT
CDR3 protein: CASSLAGARATDTQYF

clone size: -
J gene: TRBJ2-7
V gene: TRBV11-2
D gene: TRBD1
CDR3 DNA: TGTGCCAGCAGCTCCTACAGGGGGTACGAGCAGTACTTC
CDR3 protein: CASSSYRGYEQYF

clone size: -
J gene: TRBJ1-4
V gene: TRBV24-1
D gene: -
CDR3 DNA: TGTGCCACCAGTGACCCCGTGGAGGGTGCTGAAAAACTGTTTTTT
CDR3 protein: CATSDPVEGAEKLFF

clone size: -
J gene: TRBJ2-3
V gene: TRBV27
D gene: -
CDR3 DNA: TGTGCCAGCAGTTTCCGGGACGGAACTAGCACAGATACGCAGTATTTT
CDR3 protein: CASSFRDGTSTDTQYF

clone size: -
J gene: TRBJ2-1
V gene: TRBV7-3
D gene: -
CDR3 DNA: TGTGCCAGCAGCCCCGCCCCCTACAATGAGCAGTTCTTC
CDR3 protein: CASSPAPYNEQFF

clone size: -
J gene: TRBJ1-2
V gene: TRBV6-2/TRBV6-3
D gene: -
CDR3 DNA: TGTGCCAGCAGCAACGGGGCTGGGGGCTACACCTTC
CDR3 protein: CASSNGAGGYTF

clone size: -
J gene: TRBJ2-5
V gene: TRBV2
D gene: TRBD1
CDR3 DNA: TGTGCCAGCAGCATACAGGGGTTACAAGAGACCCAGTACTTC
CDR3 protein: CASSIQGLQETQYF

clone size: once
J gene: TRBJ2-1
V gene: TRBV19
D gene: TRBD1
CDR3 DNA: TGTGCCAGTAGTAACAACAGGGGGAACTCCTACAATGAGCAGTTCTTC
CDR3 protein: CASSNNRGNSYNEQFF

clone size: -
J gene: TRBJ2-5
V gene: TRBV6-4
D gene: TRBD1
CDR3 DNA: TGTGCCAGCAGCGGGACAGGTCACCACTACTTACAAGAGACCCAGTACTTC
CDR3 protein: CASSGTGHHYLQETQYF

clone size: -
J gene: TRBJ2-7
V gene: TRBV5-1
D gene: TRBD2
CDR3 DNA: TGCGCCAGCAGCTCCGTGGGGGATAGCGGGGGTCAGCAGTACTTC
CDR3 protein: CASSSVGDSGGQQYF

clone size: -
J gene: TRBJ1-1
V gene: TRBV4-1
D gene: -
CDR3 DNA: TGCGCCAGCAGCCAAGATGTTCCGGGGATAACTGAAGCTTTCTTT
CDR3 protein: CASSQDVPGITEAFF

clone size: -
J gene: TRBJ1-3
V gene: TRBV9
D gene: -
CDR3 DNA: TGTGCCAGCAGCACGAGATACGGAAACACCATATATTTT
CDR3 protein: CASSTRYGNTIYF

clone size: -
J gene: TRBJ1-2
V gene: TRBV19
D gene: -
CDR3 DNA: TGTGCCAGTAAAACCGCTGGGGGAAACTATGGCTACACCTTC
CDR3 protein: CASKTAGGNYGYTF

clone size: -
J gene: TRBJ1-1
V gene: TRBV15
D gene: -
CDR3 DNA: TGTGCCACCAGCCCCCGAATGAACACTGAAGCTTTCTTT
CDR3 protein: CATSPRMNTEAFF

clone size: once
J gene: TRBJ2-5
V gene: TRBV6-5
D gene: TRBD1
CDR3 DNA: TGTGCCAGCAGTTCCCTGGGACAGTCCCAAGAGACCCAGTACTTC
CDR3 protein: CASSSLGQSQETQYF

clone size: -
J gene: TRBJ1-6
V gene: TRBV19
D gene: TRBD1
CDR3 DNA: TGTGCCACTGGGACCCGGGACAGGGGTCCCAATTCACCCCTCCACTTT
CDR3 protein: CATGTRDRGPNSPLHF

clone size: -
J gene: TRBJ2-3
V gene: TRBV6-2/TRBV6-3
D gene: -
CDR3 DNA: TGTGCCAGCAGTTACTCGGGTATCTACCCGGATACGCAGTATTTT
CDR3 protein: CASSYSGIYPDTQYF

clone size: -
J gene: TRBJ2-3
V gene: TRBV7-9
D gene: -
CDR3 DNA: TGTGCCAGCAGCCCAAAAATTAGGGATACGCAGTATTTT
CDR3 protein: CASSPKIRDTQYF

clone size: -
J gene: TRBJ2-5
V gene: TRBV6-6
D gene: TRBD1
CDR3 DNA: TGTGCCAGCAGTTACTCGAGGGGGACAGGGCAAGAGACCCAGTACTTC
CDR3 protein: CASSYSRGTGQETQYF

clone size: -
J gene: TRBJ1-1
V gene: TRBV24-1
D gene: -
CDR3 DNA: TGTGCCACCAGTGCGGGTAAGACAGACACTGAAGCTTTCTTT
CDR3 protein: CATSAGKTDTEAFF

clone size: -
J gene: TRBJ2-3
V gene: TRBV7-3
D gene: -
CDR3 DNA: TGTGCCAGCAGCTCCCGTAGAGGCACAGATACGCAGTATTTT
CDR3 protein: CASSSRRGTDTQYF